This T cell receptor (beta chain) was obtained from a study of blood T cell repertoires in COVID-19. About the study: The analysed material was cDNA or gDNA that came from T cells, B-cell-depleted T cells, or PBMCs.

Germline V gene sequence: CDR1 MRHNA, CDR2 SNTAGT. The CDR3 covers 13 residues. V was clipped by 5 bases and J by 1 base, with 8 bases between them. Sequencing used immunoSEQ multiplex PCR; TCRdb keeps in-frame clones, though not all of them. This repertoire shows 200,000 to 250,000 clones, more than 75% found once; its top ten account for about 12%. Sequenced sample: peripheral blood. The receptor's source is an elderly man with acute or convalescent COVID-19. This sequence joins TRBV6-4 and TRBJ1-1; tentative D call: TRBD1 (6 bases). CDR3 residues: CASSLTGNTEAFF. CDR3 bases: TGTGCCAGCAGTCTGACAGGGAACACTGAAGCTTTCTTT.